This record covers a single TCR beta chain. This sample was taken from a study of CD8 T cells in Susac syndrome. A quantity of about 0.5 to 1 ug RNA underwent reverse transcription using random hexamers. TCRdb re-called the immunoSEQ multiplex PCR reads through MiXCR, storing one row per CDR3 protein. In the table there are 80,000 or so distinct CDR3 sequences, 85% to 95% of which are singletons. The junction had 12 bases not matched to a gene; V was cut back by 3 bases and J by 6 bases. The CDR3 is made up of 18 amino acids. Germline V gene lookup returns CDR1 SNHLY and CDR2 FYNNEI. Sequencing of TCR beta covered CD8+ and CD4+ T cells obtained from blood.

What was sequenced was CD4+ T cells from PBMCs. The rearrangement uses TRBV2 and TRBJ2-3; 13 nucleotides match TRBD2. This TCR was sampled from a human donor with Susac syndrome. The CDR3 nucleotides are TGTGCCAGCAGTGATTTACTAGCGGGGGGGCGTGACCAGGATACGCAGTATTTT. Its protein product is CASSDLLAGGRDQDTQYF.